These 11 T cell receptor beta chains came from one sample sequenced in a study of graft-versus-host responses after intestinal transplantation. Data came from immunoSEQ multiplex PCR; TCRdb stores just in-frame clones and leaves some out. The profile shows about 97,000 clones, 90% of them singletons. The sample in question was PBMCs, obtained about 450 days after intestinal transplant. All receptors come from a human patient who received an intestinal transplant, so some T cells may come from the graft donor.

For this clone: The identical CDR3 is also encoded by other nucleotide sequences in the sample. The chain recombines TRBV7-9 with TRBJ2-7; TRBD1 matches at 10 bases. The germline gives CDR1 SEHNR, CDR2 FQNEAQ (reference sequence). CDR3 length: 15 residues. The trim removed 5 bases at V and 4 bases at J, leaving 8 bases unmatched. The CDR3 DNA sequence: TGTGCCAGCAGCGACCGTGACAGGGGGCATTACGAGCAGTACTTC. It translates to CASSDRDRGHYEQYF.

The rearrangement links TRBV5-6 to TRBJ2-5; 10 bases fit TRBD2. CDR3 length: 14 amino acids. CDR1 SGHDT and CDR2 YYEEEE come from the germline V gene. V gave up 2 bases and J gave up 5 bases; unmatched junction bases: 3. CDR3 nucleotide sequence: TGTGCCAGCAGCTTCAGCGGGGGGGCGGAGACCCAGTACTTC. Amino acids: CASSFSGGAETQYF.

The chain couples TRBV6-1 to TRBJ1-5, with 10 bases aligning to TRBD1. The trim removed 8 bases at V and 4 bases at J, leaving 8 bases unmatched. The V gene's germline CDR1 is MNHNS and CDR2 SASEGT. The CDR3 loop spans 15 amino acids. In DNA, the CDR3 is TGTGCCAGCGGGCCGGGACAGGGGCCTAATCAGCCCCAGCATTTT. It is translated as CASGPGQGPNQPQHF.

This chain links TRBV19 with TRBJ1-3, with D unresolved. The germline gives CDR1 LNHDA, CDR2 SQIVND (reference sequence). This CDR3 region has 14 residues. V was pared by 3 bases and J by 0 bases, with 6 bases between. The CDR3 DNA reads as TGTGCCAGTAGTATTCGGGGCTCTGGAAACACCATATATTTT. Protein: CASSIRGSGNTIYF. The full variable domain, completed using reference TRBV19 and TRBJ1-3, is DGGITQSPKYLFRKEGQNVTLSCEQNLNHDAMYWYRQDPGQGLRLIYYSQIVNDFQKGDIAEGYSVSREKKESFPLTVTSAQKNPTAFYLCASSIRGSGNTIYFGEGSWLTVV.

V usage is TRBV6-4 and J usage is TRBJ1-2; no clear D. The germline V gene has CDR1 MRHNA and CDR2 SNTAGT. The CDR3 runs 13 residues. V lost 6 bases, J lost 4 bases, and 12 bases lay in between. CDR3 nucleotides: TGTGCCAGCAGAAAGGATAGGACCTATGGCTACACCTTC. It specifies CASRKDRTYGYTF.

The chain has TRBV6-1 and TRBJ2-7; the D gene is possibly TRBD1 (6 bases). CDR1 is MNHNS, CDR2 SASEGT, per germline. The CDR3 loop spans 13 amino acids. Between the trimmed V and J ends, which lost 7 bases and 6 bases, there was a span of 16 bases. The CDR3 DNA follows: TGTGCCAGCAATGTGCCAGGGGTTGGCGAGCAGTACTTC. Protein: CASNVPGVGEQYF.

Details on this clone: Other DNA sequences in the sample encode the same CDR3. The gene calls are TRBV19 and TRBJ1-1; D not resolved. The V gene's germline CDR1 is LNHDA and CDR2 SQIVND (reference sequence). The germline V and J ends were trimmed by 5 bases and 1 base, with 8 bases remaining between them. This CDR3 comprises 13 residues. CDR3 sequence: CASSLRENTEAFF. As DNA, the CDR3 is TGTGCCAGTAGTCTAAGGGAGAACACTGAAGCTTTCTTT. Using reference TRBV19 and TRBJ1-1 for the parts outside the CDR3, the full variable domain is DGGITQSPKYLFRKEGQNVTLSCEQNLNHDAMYWYRQDPGQGLRLIYYSQIVNDFQKGDIAEGYSVSREKKESFPLTVTSAQKNPTAFYLCASSLRENTEAFFGQGTRLTVV.

The V call is TRBV12-2, the J call TRBJ2-3. TRBV12-2 is a known pseudogene. CDR3 length equals 14 residues. CDR3 loop: CASRLESLADTQYF. For the CDR3, the DNA is TGTGCAAGTCGCTTAGAGTCTCTCGCAGATACGCAGTATTTT.

The J gene is TRBJ1-2, the V gene TRBV27; tentatively, D is TRBD1 (6 bases). With 6 bases removed from V and 4 bases from J, the gap between germline ends came to 15 bases. The CDR3 covers 14 residues. The germline CDR1 and CDR2 sequences are MNHEY and SMNVEV (reference sequence). The DNA of the CDR3 is TGTGCCAGCAGAGATCCAGGGGTGGGCTATGGCTACACCTTC. Translating gives CASRDPGVGYGYTF.

This sequence joins TRBV5-1 and TRBJ1-1; tentatively, D is TRBD1 (5 bases). V was cut by 5 bases and J by 6 bases, with 17 bases left in between. This CDR3 has 14 amino acids. Germline assignment: CDR1 SGHRS and CDR2 YFSETQ. CDR3 protein: CASRKGVLGPEAFF. The CDR3 nucleotides read TGCGCCAGCAGAAAGGGCGTATTGGGACCTGAAGCTTTCTTT.

The V and J genes are TRBV29-1 and TRBJ1-2; tentative D call: TRBD1 (5 bases). Per germline, CDR1 SQVTM and CDR2 ANQGSEA. This CDR3 spans 13 amino acids. V was clipped by 7 bases and J by 3 bases, with 15 bases between them. CDR3 region: CSAPTADDYGYTF. The CDR3 DNA reads as TGCAGCGCTCCGACAGCGGACGACTATGGCTACACCTTC. Full variable domain (missing parts from reference TRBV29-1 and TRBJ1-2): SAVISQKPSRDICQRGTSLTIQCQVDSQVTMMFWYRQQPGQSLTLIATANQGSEATYESGFVIDKFPISRPNLTFSTLTVSNMSPEDSSIYLCSAPTADDYGYTFGSGTRLTVV.